These 7 T cell receptor beta chains originate from one sample sequenced in a study of T cell changes during pregnancy in multiple sclerosis. Data came from immunoSEQ multiplex PCR; TCRdb stores just in-frame clones and leaves some out. The repertoire includes 90,000 to 100,000 clones, approximately 94% of them detected once, and around 2.2% sits in the top ten. This material consisted of peripheral blood, taken in the third trimester of pregnancy. Every receptor here comes from a female donor with multiple sclerosis, enrolled in a pregnancy study.

The V gene is TRBV5-1, the J gene TRBJ2-2; a weak D match, TRBD2 (5 bases). This CDR3 has 12 residues. The germline V gene encodes CDR1 SGHRS and CDR2 YFSETQ. V lost 2 bases and J 7 bases, leaving 6 bases between the germline ends. CDR3 amino acids: CASSFRDGELFF. DNA of the CDR3: TGCGCCAGCAGCTTTCGGGACGGGGAGCTGTTTTTT.

The gene calls are TRBV4-3 and TRBJ1-1, with 8 bases identical to TRBD1. The CDR3 contains 15 residues. CDR1 is LGHNA, CDR2 YSLEER, per germline. The V gene end was trimmed by 0 bases and the J gene end by 1 base; junction bases not matched to a gene: 1. CDR3 nucleotides: TGCGCCAGCAGCCAAGATCAGGGGGCGAACACTGAAGCTTTCTTT. As protein: CASSQDQGANTEAFF.

V usage is TRBV6-1 and J usage is TRBJ2-5; D unresolved. Germline V gene data show CDR1 as MNHNS and CDR2 as SASEGT. V lost 5 bases and J 0 bases, leaving 10 bases between the germline ends. This CDR3 is 14 amino acids long. The CDR3 nucleotides read TGTGCCAGCAGTCGGTTGGTTAACCAAGAGACCCAGTACTTC. This gives the protein CASSRLVNQETQYF.

This chain uses TRBV5-1 with TRBJ2-7, with D unclear. CDR3 size: 15 residues. CDR1 is SGHRS and CDR2 is YFSETQ in the germline V gene. The V end was cut by 4 bases, the J end by 6 bases, with 20 bases between. CDR3 DNA sequence: TGCGCCAGCAGCCCGGTTAGAAGCGTCGTGGGCGAGCAGTACTTC. This translates into CASSPVRSVVGEQYF.

The chain combines TRBV27 with TRBJ2-5; 10 nucleotides agree with TRBD1. In germline, CDR1 is MNHEY, CDR2 SMNVEV (reference sequence). The CDR3 extends over 13 amino acids. Trimming removed 10 bases from V and 5 bases from J; junction bases left unmatched: 7. The DNA for the CDR3 is TGTGCCACTACGACAGGGGGCGGGGAGACCCAGTACTTC. Translated: CATTTGGGETQYF.

The chain couples TRBV5-1 to TRBJ2-7, with a weak D call TRBD2 (6 bases). The length of the CDR3 is 16 residues. With 1 base removed from V and 3 bases from J, the gap between germline ends came to 17 bases. CDR1 and CDR2 from the germline V gene are SGHRS and YFSETQ. The CDR3 nucleotides read TGCGCCAGCAGCTTGACGATGGGACTGAACGGCTACGAGCAGTACTTC. Its protein is CASSLTMGLNGYEQYF.

The chain carries TRBV5-6 and TRBJ1-2; D unresolved. The V gene's germline CDR1 is SGHDT and CDR2 YYEEEE. This CDR3 region has 12 residues. The V end lost 4 bases, the J end lost 8 bases, and 12 bases lay between the germline ends. CDR3 DNA sequence: TGTGCCAGCAGCCCCGACACGGGGGGCTACACCTTC. It yields the protein CASSPDTGGYTF.